The 32 T cell receptor beta chains given below trace back to one sample, sequenced in a study of beta chain features in type 1 diabetes. Points from the study as a whole: Type 1 diabetes patients had TCRB CDR3s that were shorter (moderately but significantly so) in all four CD4+ subsets.

What these receptors recognize is not known. Of the isolated RNA, all was reverse transcribed, and so the sequenced material was expressed TCRB transcripts. Clones were read by immunoSEQ multiplex PCR, and TCRdb kept only the in-frame ones, dropping some. The repertoire consists of about 340,000 clones, with roughly 8.8% occurring once and the leading ten covering more than 0.8%. Sequenced input: central memory CD4+ T cells from blood. The receptors were gathered from a man aged 25 to 40 with type 1 diabetes.

This clone has just a few counts. The chain combines TRBV7-2 with TRBJ1-2; D is possibly TRBD1 (6 bases). The germline CDR1 and CDR2 sequences are SGHTA and FQGNSA. Trimming took off 1 base at V and 6 bases at J, with 9 bases between the two ends. This CDR3 region has 13 residues. As DNA, the CDR3 is TGTGCCAGCAGCTTAGACAGGGATCATGGCTACACCTTC. It translates to CASSLDRDHGYTF.

The chain recombines TRBV7-9 with TRBJ2-5, with 8 bases identical to TRBD1. The V and J ends lost 8 bases and 5 bases, in that order; junction bases with no gene match: 7. The CDR3 has 13 residues. Germline CDR1 SEHNR, CDR2 FQNEAQ (reference sequence). CDR3 coding DNA: TGTGCCAGCGGGCCAGGGGGCGGCGAGACCCAGTACTTC. Amino acid sequence: CASGPGGGETQYF.

The rearrangement links TRBV7-2 to TRBJ1-1; no firm D call. Germline assignment: CDR1 SGHTA and CDR2 FQGNSA. The CDR3 covers 15 residues. Trimming removed 5 bases at V and 2 bases at J, with 15 bases between. CDR3 nucleotide sequence: TGTGCCAGCAGCCTGAACTACTGGGTCAACACTGAAGCTTTCTTT. Translation gives CASSLNYWVNTEAFF. The variable domain in full, completed from reference TRBV7-2 and TRBJ1-1, reads GAGVSQSPSNKVTEKGKDVELRCDPISGHTALYWYRQSLGQGLEFLIYFQGNSAPDKSGLPSDRFSAERTGGSVSTLTIQRTQQEDSAVYLCASSLNYWVNTEAFFGQGTRLTVV.

This clone came up a few times. This chain joins TRBV19 and TRBJ2-1; 8 nucleotides line up with TRBD2. The J segment lost 4 bases and the V segment lost 7 bases, leaving 3 bases of the junction unmatched. From germline, CDR1 is LNHDA and CDR2 SQIVND (reference sequence). There are 13 residues in the CDR3. CDR3 in amino acids: CASKSGGYNEQFF. The CDR3 DNA sequence: TGTGCCAGTAAAAGCGGGGGTTACAATGAGCAGTTCTTC.

The chain is built from TRBV18 and TRBJ1-3; D not certain. Germline V gives CDR1 KGHSH, CDR2 LQKENI. Trimming left V 2 bases short and J 1 base short, with 15 bases between. The CDR3 totals 17 residues. The CDR3 here is CASSPLGNSKSGNTIYF. CDR3 in DNA: TGTGCCAGCTCACCATTGGGAAACAGCAAGTCTGGAAACACCATATATTTT.

This clone was found a few times. The chain links TRBV9 to TRBJ2-4, with TRBD1 matching over 7 bases. CDR1 is SGDLS and CDR2 is YYNGEE in the germline V gene. V shed 4 bases, J shed 7 bases, and the junction held 8 bases outside the gene matches. CDR3 length equals 14 residues. The CDR3 loop reads CASSSRTGQNIQYF. The CDR3 DNA is TGTGCCAGCAGCTCCCGGACAGGACAGAACATTCAGTACTTC. The full variable domain, completed using reference TRBV9 and TRBJ2-4, is DSGVTQTPKHLITATGQRVTLRCSPRSGDLSVYWYQQSLDQGLQFLIQYYNGEERAKGNILERFSAQQFPDLHSELNLSSLELGDSALYFCASSSRTGQNIQYFGAGTRLSVL.

The chain links TRBV2 to TRBJ1-2, with TRBD1 identical over 7 bases. The CDR3 runs 13 residues. The ends lost 10 bases at V and 3 bases at J; junction bases unmatched: 8. CDR1 and CDR2 (germline): SNHLY, FYNNEI. The CDR3 bases are TGTGCCACCCGTCTTGGACAGGACTATGGCTACACCTTC. Its translation is CATRLGQDYGYTF.

The rearrangement uses TRBV11-2 and TRBJ1-4, with TRBD1 matching 7 bases. The CDR3 loop spans 14 amino acids. V shed 6 bases, J shed 7 bases, and the junction held 8 bases outside the gene matches. Germline V gene data show CDR1 as SGHAT and CDR2 as FQNNGV. CDR3 nucleotides: TGTGCCAGCAGGTCGATCAGGGGGACTGAAAAACTGTTTTTT. Its translation: CASRSIRGTEKLFF.

V usage is TRBV28 and J usage is TRBJ1-5; the match to TRBD1 covers 7 bases. Germline V gives CDR1 MDHEN, CDR2 SYDVKM. Germline trimming cut 6 bases from V and 6 bases from J; bases unmatched to any gene: 14. The CDR3 covers 16 residues. The CDR3 coding sequence is TGTGCCAGCAGCCTTCCGACAGGGAGAGAAGGTCAGCCCCAGCATTTT. Translation: CASSLPTGREGQPQHF.

Worth noting for this clone: A junction boundary mismatches the germline segment, possibly from a read error. V gene TRBV7-2 combines with J gene TRBJ1-2, with 7 nucleotides matching TRBD1. CDR3 length: 14 residues. CDR1 SGHTA and CDR2 FQGNSA come from the germline V gene. CDR3 region: CASSLAGQSYGYTF. The CDR3 DNA follows: TGTGCCAGCAGCCTAGCGGGACAGAGTTATGGCTACACCTTC.

This clone was counted ten times or more. V is TRBV7-2 and J is TRBJ2-4; 11 bases agree with TRBD1. The CDR3 is 14 amino acids. V trimming: 3 bases; J trimming: 7 bases; junction bases outside the gene matches: 2. CDR1 and CDR2 (germline): SGHTA, FQGNSA. The CDR3 region is CASSFGTGGNIQYF. DNA of the CDR3: TGTGCCAGCAGCTTTGGGACAGGGGGGAACATTCAGTACTTC.

This clone was recorded a few times. This sequence joins TRBV28 and TRBJ2-7, with TRBD1 identical over 7 bases. From germline, CDR1 is MDHEN and CDR2 SYDVKM. Germline trimming cut 7 bases from V and 0 bases from J; bases unmatched to any gene: 9. This CDR3 spans 15 amino acids. CDR3 loop: CASISSGTASYEQYF. The CDR3, as DNA: TGTGCCAGCATCTCTTCCGGGACAGCCTCCTACGAGCAGTACTTC.

This clone was found a few times. This same CDR3 is encoded by further DNA sequences in the sample. The chain links TRBV9 to TRBJ2-3, with 9 bases matching TRBD2. Germline assignment: CDR1 SGDLS and CDR2 YYNGEE. Trimming removed 1 base from V and 4 bases from J; junction bases left unmatched: 1. The CDR3 runs to 14 residues. The CDR3 spells CASSVRGGADTQYF. As DNA, the CDR3 is TGTGCCAGCAGCGTACGCGGGGGGGCAGATACGCAGTATTTT.

This clone was observed a handful of times. This chain connects TRBV7-2 to TRBJ2-1; a possible D gene is TRBD2 (6 bases). Trimming removed 5 bases from V and 6 bases from J, with 11 bases in between. Germline CDR1 and CDR2: SGHTA and FQGNSA. The CDR3 is made up of 13 amino acids. The CDR3 coding sequence is TGTGCCAGCAGCGCGCAGGGAGGCAATGAGCAGTTCTTC. Translated, it gives CASSAQGGNEQFF.

This clone showed up just a few times. The chain carries TRBV5-4 and TRBJ2-3, with D perhaps matching TRBD1 (5 bases). V was shortened by 4 bases and J by 1 base, with 7 bases between the two germline ends. This CDR3 has 13 residues. Germline V gene data show CDR1 as SGHNT and CDR2 as YYREEE (reference sequence). CDR3 bases: TGTGCCAGCAGCACGACAGGCACAGATACGCAGTATTTT. Translated: CASSTTGTDTQYF.

V gene TRBV11-2 combines with J gene TRBJ2-3; TRBD2 matches at 13 bases. CDR1 is SGHAT and CDR2 is FQNNGV in the germline V gene. The CDR3 loop spans 16 amino acids. Losses at the gene ends were 5 bases for V and 2 bases for J; bases not matched to a gene: 4. The CDR3 is CASSGGTSGVTDTQYF. DNA of the CDR3: TGTGCCAGCAGCGGGGGGACTAGCGGGGTCACAGATACGCAGTATTTT.

The chain couples TRBV6-5 to TRBJ2-7, with 7 bases matching TRBD1. J was trimmed by 6 bases and V by 5 bases; bases with no gene match: 13. Looked up from germline, CDR1 is MNHEY and CDR2 is SVGAGI. The CDR3 totals 15 residues. The CDR3 protein is CASSTLVIDRAEQYF. CDR3 DNA: TGTGCCAGCAGTACCCTAGTGATCGACAGGGCCGAGCAGTACTTC.

The V call is TRBV7-2, the J call TRBJ2-1; 13 nucleotides match TRBD2. The CDR3 is 19 amino acids. Germline loops: CDR1 SGHTA, CDR2 FQGNSA. V lost 5 bases to trimming and J lost 6 bases; unmatched junction nucleotides: 16. The DNA of the CDR3 is TGTGCCAGCAGCCGGCGACTAGCGGGGGGCCGACTCGGGGCCAATGAGCAGTTCTTC. Translating it yields CASSRRLAGGRLGANEQFF. Together with reference TRBV7-2 and TRBJ2-1, the CDR3 gives the full variable domain: GAGVSQSPSNKVTEKGKDVELRCDPISGHTALYWYRQSLGQGLEFLIYFQGNSAPDKSGLPSDRFSAERTGGSVSTLTIQRTQQEDSAVYLCASSRRLAGGRLGANEQFFGPGTRLTVL.

The chain carries TRBV1 and TRBJ2-3; the table names TRBD2, a call not compared with the DNA. TRBV1 corresponds to a pseudogene. The CDR3 runs 16 residues. CDR3 sequence reads: CTSSHAPRMRTDTQYF. CDR3 bases: TGCACCAGCAGCCATGCGCCGAGGATGAGGACAGATACGCAGTATTTT.

This clone was counted at least ten times. Here the CDR3 DNA reads TGTGCCAGCGTACGGACAGATAACACTGAAGCTTTCTTT. This encodes CASVRTDNTEAFF. The rearrangement joins TRBV9 to TRBJ1-1, with D possibly being TRBD1 (6 bases). CDR1 and CDR2 from the germline V gene are SGDLS and YYNGEE. Trimming removed 7 bases from V and 2 bases from J, with 12 bases in between. The CDR3 spans 13 residues.

This clone was picked up many times. The chain combines TRBV18 with TRBJ1-3, with D tentatively TRBD1 (5 bases). V lost 11 bases and J lost 0, with 11 bases in between. Germline V lookup: CDR1 KGHSH, CDR2 LQKENI. The CDR3 has 13 residues. CDR3 nucleotides: TGTGCCGGTGGGGCAGACTCTGGAAACACCATATATTTT. This encodes CAGGADSGNTIYF.

In this sample, this clone turned up a few times. The chain uses TRBV9 and TRBJ1-4, with a tentative D call TRBD1 (5 bases). V gave up 4 bases and J gave up 4 bases, with 11 bases separating them. Germline CDR1 SGDLS, CDR2 YYNGEE. The CDR3 totals 14 residues. The CDR3 spells CASSPGTHNEKLFF. The CDR3 nucleotides read TGTGCCAGCAGCCCCGGGACCCATAATGAAAAACTGTTTTTT.

This clone was detected many times. V usage is TRBV27 and J usage is TRBJ2-3; D not certain. In germline, CDR1 is MNHEY, CDR2 SMNVEV (reference sequence). Trimming removed 1 base at V and 8 bases at J, with 13 bases between. CDR3 size: 14 residues. The CDR3 protein is CASSLYSQIGTQYF. In DNA, the CDR3 is TGTGCCAGCAGTTTATACTCACAGATTGGTACGCAGTATTTT.

This clone was observed a handful of times. The rearrangement joins TRBV14 to TRBJ1-2, with D hard to call. The CDR3 length is 17 residues. The germline CDR1 and CDR2 sequences are SGHDN and FVKESK. Trimming cost V 4 bases and J 1 base, with 19 bases left between them. CDR3 loop: CASSPMKGQTINYGYTF. The CDR3 DNA reads as TGTGCCAGCAGCCCTATGAAGGGCCAGACGATTAACTATGGCTACACCTTC.

This clone has just a few counts. V is TRBV14 and J is TRBJ1-5; no definite D call. The CDR3 covers 13 residues. From germline, CDR1 is SGHDN and CDR2 FVKESK. Deletions cut 4 bases from V and 7 bases from J, with 11 bases between. The CDR3 DNA is TGTGCCAGCAGCCCGAAAGCGGGGCAGCCCCAGCATTTT. It specifies CASSPKAGQPQHF.

The V call is TRBV7-9, the J call TRBJ1-4; 8 bases match TRBD1. The germline CDR1 and CDR2 sequences are SEHNR and FQNEAQ (reference sequence). The junction had 7 bases not matched to a gene; V was cut back by 5 bases and J by 14 bases. This CDR3 comprises 12 residues. In nucleotides, the CDR3 is TGTGCCAGCAGCCCAGGACAGGGTTATCTGTTTTTT. The encoded protein is CASSPGQGYLFF.

This clone was counted a few times. The identical CDR3 is also encoded by other nucleotide sequences in the sample. The chain couples TRBV13 to TRBJ1-1; D is unclear. The CDR3 has 11 residues. The germline CDR1 and CDR2 sequences are PRHDT and FYEKMQ (reference sequence). V was clipped by 5 bases and J by 0 bases, with 1 base between them. CDR3 coding DNA: TGTGCCAGCAGCCTGAACACTGAAGCTTTCTTT. It is translated as CASSLNTEAFF. The whole variable domain, remainder taken from reference TRBV13 and TRBJ1-1, is AAGVIQSPRHLIKEKRETATLKCYPIPRHDTVYWYQQGPGQDPQFLISFYEKMQSDKGSIPDRFSAQQFSDYHSELNMSSLELGDSALYFCASSLNTEAFFGQGTRLTVV.

This chain links TRBV28 with TRBJ2-7, with a possible D match to TRBD2 (6 bases). V was clipped by 7 bases and J by 4 bases, with 14 bases between them. This CDR3 region has 13 residues. CDR1 is MDHEN and CDR2 is SYDVKM in the germline V gene. This chain's CDR3 is CASTTAGNYEQYF. DNA for the CDR3: TGTGCCAGCACGACCGCGGGAAATTACGAGCAGTACTTC.

This clone is labeled medium-sized (0.01 to 0.1%). The V call is TRBV7-2, the J call TRBJ2-5; 9 bases match TRBD1. CDR1 and CDR2 from the germline V gene are SGHTA and FQGNSA. The CDR3 extends over 15 amino acids. Trimming cost V 3 bases and J 6 bases; bases outside gene matches: 8. CDR3 protein: CASSFGTGRGKTQYF. The CDR3 coding sequence is TGTGCCAGCAGCTTCGGGACAGGGAGGGGAAAGACCCAGTACTTC.

The chain uses TRBV5-1 and TRBJ1-4; unclear D gene. This CDR3 has 16 amino acids. Trimming stripped 0 bases from V and 6 bases from J, with 15 bases between. Germline V gene lookup returns CDR1 SGHRS and CDR2 YFSETQ. The CDR3 loop is CASSLARPGADEKLFF. The CDR3 DNA reads TGCGCCAGCAGCTTGGCCAGGCCCGGAGCGGATGAAAAACTGTTTTTT.

The chain links TRBV30 to TRBJ2-7; no clear D gene. The length of the CDR3 is 12 residues. The germline V gene has CDR1 GTSNPN and CDR2 SVGIG (reference sequence). The V gene lost 4 bases and the J gene lost 6 bases, with 13 bases spanning the gap. CDR3 sequence (DNA): TGTGCCTGGATAAGGACCAGTGGCGAGCAGTACTTC. This sequence encodes CAWIRTSGEQYF.

There are a few counts of this clone. The sample carries other DNA sequences with the same CDR3. V is TRBV7-2 and J is TRBJ2-3; D might be TRBD1 (6 bases). The ends were cut back, 3 bases at V and 0 bases at J, with 13 bases in the middle. CDR3 size: 16 residues. Germline V gives CDR1 SGHTA, CDR2 FQGNSA. The CDR3 region has the DNA TGTGCCAGCAGCTTGGGGGCCCGCCCGAGCACAGATACGCAGTATTTT. It specifies CASSLGARPSTDTQYF.